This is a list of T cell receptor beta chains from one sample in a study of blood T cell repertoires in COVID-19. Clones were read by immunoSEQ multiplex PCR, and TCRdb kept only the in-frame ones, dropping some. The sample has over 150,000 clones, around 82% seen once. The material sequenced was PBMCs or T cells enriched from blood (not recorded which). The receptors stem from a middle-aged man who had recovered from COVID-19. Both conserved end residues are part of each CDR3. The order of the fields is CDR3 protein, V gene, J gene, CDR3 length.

CASSQPSRGARLNYGYTF	TRBV4-1	TRBJ1-2	18
CASSQASGGTQETQYF	TRBV4-2	TRBJ2-5	16
CASSRARIAKNIQYF	TRBV19	TRBJ2-4	15
CASSLGQGITEAFF	TRBV9	TRBJ1-1	14
CASRPTSGGFDIQYF	TRBV2	TRBJ2-4	15
CASSLVAGTAYNEQFF	TRBV7-6	TRBJ2-1	16
CASSSGPDRVYGYTF	TRBV7-2	TRBJ1-2	15
CASSPGTGEGGYTF	TRBV7-3	TRBJ1-2	14
CASSKRGVHEKLFF	TRBV21-1	TRBJ1-4	14
CASSTRTGDYEQYF	TRBV5-1	TRBJ2-7	14
CASSLESGGWNEQFF	TRBV7-2	TRBJ2-1	15
CASSQQGAGANVLTF	TRBV5-4	TRBJ2-6	15
CASSSHGQGVGKNTEAFF	TRBV19	TRBJ1-1	18
CASSLDRGSHNEQFF	TRBV5-4	TRBJ2-1	15
CASSKEEDEQFF	TRBV21-1	TRBJ2-1	12
CASTKLAGSTDTQYF	TRBV28	TRBJ2-3	15
CAISQTVLDNSYNEQFF	TRBV10-3	TRBJ2-1	17
CASRRTSGGVSYNEQFF	TRBV10-1	TRBJ2-1	17
CASSLLGSSNEKLFF	TRBV7-9	TRBJ1-4	15
CASPERGYRVNEQYF	TRBV25-1	TRBJ2-7	15
CASSQDPTGGYGYTF	TRBV4-3	TRBJ1-2	15
CASSSDLASGVRGNTIYF	TRBV7-9	TRBJ1-3	18
CASTRDTISGNTIYF	TRBV6-5	TRBJ1-3	15
CASSLGGLQPQHF	TRBV13	TRBJ1-5	13
CASRSTGGSNQPQHF	TRBV6-5	TRBJ1-5	15
CASSQDCGVFNTDTQYF	TRBV3-1/TRBV3-2	TRBJ2-3	17
CASTPGGGYNSPLHF	TRBV19	TRBJ1-6	15
CSVDGGGNSYEQYF	TRBV29-1	TRBJ2-7	14
CASRQTGEAFF	TRBV3-1/TRBV3-2	TRBJ1-1	11
CASSLYGTGGNTIYF	TRBV6-5	TRBJ1-3	15
CASTLGSSAKSPLHF	TRBV6-5	TRBJ1-6	15